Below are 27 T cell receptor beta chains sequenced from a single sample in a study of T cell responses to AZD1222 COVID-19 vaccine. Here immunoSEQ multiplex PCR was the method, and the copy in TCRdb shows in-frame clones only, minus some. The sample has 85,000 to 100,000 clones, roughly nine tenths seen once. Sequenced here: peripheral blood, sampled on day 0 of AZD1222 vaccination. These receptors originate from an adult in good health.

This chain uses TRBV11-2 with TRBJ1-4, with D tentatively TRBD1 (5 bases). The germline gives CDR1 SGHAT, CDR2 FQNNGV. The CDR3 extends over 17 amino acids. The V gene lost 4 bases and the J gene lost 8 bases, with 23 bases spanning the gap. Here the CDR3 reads CASSSHTLGTVGEKLFF. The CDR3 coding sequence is TGTGCCAGCAGCTCCCACACGCTCGGGACCGTTGGGGAAAAACTGTTTTTT.

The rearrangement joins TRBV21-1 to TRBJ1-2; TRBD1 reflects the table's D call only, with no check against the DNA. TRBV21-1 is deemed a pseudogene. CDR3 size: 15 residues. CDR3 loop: CASSKGTGGTYGYTF. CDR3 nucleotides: TGTGCCAGCAGCAAAGGGACAGGGGGTACCTATGGCTACACCTTC.

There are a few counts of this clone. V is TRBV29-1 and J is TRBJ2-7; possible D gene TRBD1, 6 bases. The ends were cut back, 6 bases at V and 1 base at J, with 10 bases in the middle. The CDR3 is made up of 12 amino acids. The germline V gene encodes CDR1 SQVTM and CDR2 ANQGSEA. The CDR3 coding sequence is TGCAGCGTGCAACAGGGTTCCTACGAGCAGTACTTC. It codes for CSVQQGSYEQYF.

The CDR3 nucleotides read TGTGCCAGCAGGGCCGGGACAAAGGTCTACTTC. As protein: CASRAGTKVYF. This chain joins TRBV12-3 or TRBV12-4 and TRBJ2-7; tentatively, D is TRBD1 (6 bases). This CDR3 spans 11 amino acids. Trimming removed 6 bases at V and 13 bases at J, with 16 bases between.

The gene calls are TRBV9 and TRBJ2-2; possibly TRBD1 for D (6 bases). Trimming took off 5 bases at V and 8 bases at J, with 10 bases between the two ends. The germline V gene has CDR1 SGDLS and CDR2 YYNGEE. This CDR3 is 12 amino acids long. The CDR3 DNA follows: TGTGCCAGCAGTGCCGGGACAGGGGAGCTGTTTTTT. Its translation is CASSAGTGELFF.

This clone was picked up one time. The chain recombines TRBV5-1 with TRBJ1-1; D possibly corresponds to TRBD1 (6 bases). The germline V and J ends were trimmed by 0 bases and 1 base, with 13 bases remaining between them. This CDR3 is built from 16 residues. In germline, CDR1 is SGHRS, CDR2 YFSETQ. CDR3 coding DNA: TGCGCCAGCAGCTTGGCATTCGGGGGCCCGAACACTGAAGCTTTCTTT. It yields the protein CASSLAFGGPNTEAFF.

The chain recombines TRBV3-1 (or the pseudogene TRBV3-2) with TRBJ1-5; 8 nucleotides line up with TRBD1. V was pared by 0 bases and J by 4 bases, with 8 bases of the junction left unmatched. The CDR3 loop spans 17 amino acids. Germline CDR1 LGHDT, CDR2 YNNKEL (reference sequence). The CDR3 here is CASSQEYPGGSNQPQHF. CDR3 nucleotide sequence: TGTGCCAGCAGCCAAGAATATCCAGGGGGCTCAAATCAGCCCCAGCATTTT.

The CDR3 reads CASSHPDRRDTQYF. CDR3 bases: TGTGCCAGTAGTCACCCAGACAGAAGAGATACGCAGTATTTT. The chain employs TRBV19 and TRBJ2-3; TRBD1 is a possible D gene (5 bases). Per the germline V gene, CDR1 is LNHDA and CDR2 is SQIVND (reference sequence). This CDR3 comprises 14 residues. Trimming removed 5 bases from V and 5 bases from J, with 14 bases in between.

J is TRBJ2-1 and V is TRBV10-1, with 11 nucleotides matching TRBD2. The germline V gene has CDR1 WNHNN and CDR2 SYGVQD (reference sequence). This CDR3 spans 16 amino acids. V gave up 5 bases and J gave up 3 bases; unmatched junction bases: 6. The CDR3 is CASSTRSGGDYNEQFF. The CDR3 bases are TGCGCCAGCAGTACACGTAGCGGGGGGGACTACAATGAGCAGTTCTTC.

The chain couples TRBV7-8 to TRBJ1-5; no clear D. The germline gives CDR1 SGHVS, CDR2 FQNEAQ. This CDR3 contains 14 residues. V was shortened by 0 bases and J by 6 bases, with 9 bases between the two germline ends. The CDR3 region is CASSLAAEGQPQHF. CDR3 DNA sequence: TGTGCCAGCAGCTTAGCCGCTGAGGGTCAGCCCCAGCATTTT.

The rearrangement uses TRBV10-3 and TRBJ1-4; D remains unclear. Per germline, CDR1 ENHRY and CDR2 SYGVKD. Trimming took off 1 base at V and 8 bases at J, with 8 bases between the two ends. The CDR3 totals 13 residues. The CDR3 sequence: CAISEFFGEKLFF. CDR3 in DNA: TGTGCCATCAGTGAGTTTTTCGGGGAAAAACTGTTTTTT.

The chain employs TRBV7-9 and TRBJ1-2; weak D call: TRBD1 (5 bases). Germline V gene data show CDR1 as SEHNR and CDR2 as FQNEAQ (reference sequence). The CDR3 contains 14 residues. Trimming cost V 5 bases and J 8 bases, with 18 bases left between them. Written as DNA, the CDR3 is TGTGCCAGCAGCCTTCCGACAGATAAGTTAGGCTACACCTTC. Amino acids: CASSLPTDKLGYTF.

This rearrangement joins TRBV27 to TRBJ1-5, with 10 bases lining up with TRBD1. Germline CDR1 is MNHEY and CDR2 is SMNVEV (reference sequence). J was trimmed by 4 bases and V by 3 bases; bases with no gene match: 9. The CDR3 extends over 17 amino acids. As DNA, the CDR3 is TGTGCCAGCAGTTTGTCCCGGGACAGGGGACCTAATCAGCCCCAGCATTTT. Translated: CASSLSRDRGPNQPQHF.

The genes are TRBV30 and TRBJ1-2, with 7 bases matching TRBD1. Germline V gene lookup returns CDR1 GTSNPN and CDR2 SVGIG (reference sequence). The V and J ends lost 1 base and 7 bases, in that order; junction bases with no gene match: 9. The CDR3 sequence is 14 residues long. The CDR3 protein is CAWSDGQERGGYTF. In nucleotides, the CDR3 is TGTGCCTGGAGTGACGGACAGGAAAGGGGTGGCTACACCTTC. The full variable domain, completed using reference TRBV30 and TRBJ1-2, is SQTIHQWPATLVQPVGSPLSLECTVEGTSNPNLYWYRQAAGRGLQLLFYSVGIGQISSEVPQNLSASRPQDRQFILSSKKLLLSDSGFYLCAWSDGQERGGYTFGSGTRLTVV.

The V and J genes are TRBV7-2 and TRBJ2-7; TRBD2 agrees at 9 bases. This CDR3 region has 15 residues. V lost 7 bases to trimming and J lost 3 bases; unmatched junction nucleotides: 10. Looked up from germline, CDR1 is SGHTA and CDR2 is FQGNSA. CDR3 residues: CASILTGGGGYEQYF. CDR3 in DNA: TGTGCCAGCATCCTCACCGGCGGGGGGGGCTACGAGCAGTACTTC.

The DNA for the CDR3 is TGTGCCAGTAAAGAAGGGACTAGCCGAAACACAGATACGCAGTATTTT. Its translation is CASKEGTSRNTDTQYF. The chain carries TRBV28 and TRBJ2-3; 9 bases match TRBD2. The CDR3 spans 16 residues. V shed 9 bases and J 2 bases; nucleotides not matched to a gene: 12. Per germline, CDR1 MDHEN and CDR2 SYDVKM.

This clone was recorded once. The DNA of the CDR3 is TGTGCCAGCAGTTTAAGGAGGGGGCTCAACACTGAAGCTTTCTTT. It is translated as CASSLRRGLNTEAFF. The rearrangement links TRBV28 to TRBJ1-1, with TRBD1 identical over 7 bases. V lost 2 bases to trimming and J lost 2 bases; unmatched junction nucleotides: 5. This CDR3 is 15 amino acids long. Germline V gene sequence: CDR1 MDHEN, CDR2 SYDVKM.

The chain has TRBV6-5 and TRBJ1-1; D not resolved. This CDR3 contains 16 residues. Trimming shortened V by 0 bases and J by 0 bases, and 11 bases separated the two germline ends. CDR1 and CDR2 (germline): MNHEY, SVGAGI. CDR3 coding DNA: TGTGCCAGCAGTTACTCCAGCAGCCACATGAACACTGAAGCTTTCTTT. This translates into CASSYSSSHMNTEAFF.

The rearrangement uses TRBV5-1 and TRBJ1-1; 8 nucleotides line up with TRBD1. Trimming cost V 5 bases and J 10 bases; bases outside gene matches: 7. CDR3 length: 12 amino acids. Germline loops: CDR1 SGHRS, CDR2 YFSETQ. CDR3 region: CASSSGQASAFF. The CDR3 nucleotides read TGCGCCAGCAGTTCGGGACAGGCGTCAGCTTTCTTT.

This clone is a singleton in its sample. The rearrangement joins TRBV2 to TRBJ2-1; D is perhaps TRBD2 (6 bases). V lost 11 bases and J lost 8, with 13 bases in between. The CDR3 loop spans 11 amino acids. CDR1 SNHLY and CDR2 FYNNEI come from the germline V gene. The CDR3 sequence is CAARGGHEQFF. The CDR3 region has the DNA TGTGCCGCTCGAGGAGGGCATGAGCAGTTCTTC.

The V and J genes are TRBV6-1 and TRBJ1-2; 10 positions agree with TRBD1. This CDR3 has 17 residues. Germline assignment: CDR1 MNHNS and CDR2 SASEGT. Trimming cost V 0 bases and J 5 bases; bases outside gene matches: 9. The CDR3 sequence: CASSEAGTGVLEYGYTF. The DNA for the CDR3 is TGTGCCAGCAGTGAAGCCGGGACAGGGGTTTTGGAGTATGGCTACACCTTC.

The CDR3 is CASSDSSGGVNEQFF. As DNA, the CDR3 is TGTGCCAGCAGTGACTCAAGCGGGGGGGTCAATGAGCAGTTCTTC. The chain has TRBV6-4 and TRBJ2-1, with 10 bases identical to TRBD2. There are 15 residues in the CDR3. The J segment lost 6 bases and the V segment lost 0 bases, leaving 2 bases of the junction unmatched. From germline, CDR1 is MRHNA and CDR2 SNTAGT.

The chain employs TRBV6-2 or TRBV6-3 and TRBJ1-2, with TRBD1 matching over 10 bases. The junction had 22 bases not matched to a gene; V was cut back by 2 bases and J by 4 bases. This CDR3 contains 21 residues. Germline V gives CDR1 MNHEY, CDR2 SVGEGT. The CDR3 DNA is TGTGCCAGCAGTTACGCCCCCATGCTACGGGACAGGGGCCTAACTGGCTATGGCTACACCTTC. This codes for CASSYAPMLRDRGLTGYGYTF.

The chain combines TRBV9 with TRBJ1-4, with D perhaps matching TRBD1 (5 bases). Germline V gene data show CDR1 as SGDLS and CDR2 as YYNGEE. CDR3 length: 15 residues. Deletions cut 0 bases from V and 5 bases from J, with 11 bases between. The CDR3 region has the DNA TGTGCCAGCAGCGTAGGAGGTTGGGGGAATGAAAAACTGTTTTTT. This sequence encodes CASSVGGWGNEKLFF.

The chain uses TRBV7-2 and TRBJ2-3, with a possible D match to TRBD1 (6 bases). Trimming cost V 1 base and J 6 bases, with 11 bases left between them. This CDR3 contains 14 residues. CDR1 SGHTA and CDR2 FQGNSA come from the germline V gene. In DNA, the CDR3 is TGTGCCAGCAGCTTAGGGGGGCCTCCGGATACGCAGTATTTT. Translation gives CASSLGGPPDTQYF.

For the CDR3, the DNA is TGTGCCAGCAGCCAGGGACTAGTCTCCTACGAGCAGTACTTC. It codes for CASSQGLVSYEQYF. V is TRBV4-2 and J is TRBJ2-7; 8 bases match TRBD2. The germline V gene encodes CDR1 LGHNA and CDR2 YNFKEQ. V trimming: 3 bases; J trimming: 0 bases; junction bases outside the gene matches: 1. The CDR3 extends over 14 amino acids.

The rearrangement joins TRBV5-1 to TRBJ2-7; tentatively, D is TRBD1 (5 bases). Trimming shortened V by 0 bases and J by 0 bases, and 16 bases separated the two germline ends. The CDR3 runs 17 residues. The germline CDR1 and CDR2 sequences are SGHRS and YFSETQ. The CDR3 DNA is TGCGCCAGCAGCTTGGAGGACACTGATTCCCACTCCTACGAGCAGTACTTC. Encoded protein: CASSLEDTDSHSYEQYF.